The clone carrying this TCR beta chain came up many times. This sample is drawn from a study of CDR3 diversity in severe acne. TCRdb passed the PCR reads through MiXCR, listing each CDR3 protein once. Counted here are approximately 90,000 distinct CDR3 sequences, 49% occurring once; the ten biggest clones make up around 10%. The germline V and J ends were trimmed by 0 bases and 7 bases, with 7 bases remaining between them. The CDR3 has 12 amino acids. The V gene's germline CDR1 is ENHRY and CDR2 SYGVKD. The TCR comes from a male donor with severe acne vulgaris. Sequenced sample: blood. V and J are TRBV10-3 and TRBJ2-7; D not certain. CDR3 nucleotides: TGTGCCATCAGTGAGTCGACCCTAGAGCAGTACGTC. Its translation: CAISESTLEQYV.